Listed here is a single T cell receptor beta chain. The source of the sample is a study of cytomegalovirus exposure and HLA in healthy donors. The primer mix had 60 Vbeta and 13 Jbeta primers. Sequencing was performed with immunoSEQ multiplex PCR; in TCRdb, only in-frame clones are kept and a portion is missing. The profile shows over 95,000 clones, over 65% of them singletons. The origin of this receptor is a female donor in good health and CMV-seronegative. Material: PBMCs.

The DNA of the CDR3 is TGTGCCAGTAGTATAGTACTAGGAGGGGGCACAGATACGCAGTATTTT. Protein sequence: CASSIVLGGGTDTQYF. The chain uses TRBV19 and TRBJ2-3; D may be TRBD2 (6 bases). CDR3 length: 16 amino acids. CDR1 LNHDA and CDR2 SQIVND come from the germline V gene (reference sequence). The germline V and J ends were trimmed by 1 base and 1 base, with 12 bases remaining between them. Together with reference TRBV19 and TRBJ2-3, the CDR3 gives the full variable domain: DGGITQSPKYLFRKEGQNVTLSCEQNLNHDAMYWYRQDPGQGLRLIYYSQIVNDFQKGDIAEGYSVSREKKESFPLTVTSAQKNPTAFYLCASSIVLGGGTDTQYFGPGTRLTVL.